The 7 T cell receptor beta chains reported below all come from one sample, sequenced in a study of T cell clonality in common variable immunodeficiency. Assay: immunoSEQ multiplex PCR; the TCRdb copy retains only in-frame clones and omits some. The counts give over 30,000 clones, none of them seen only once; roughly 6.7% is held by the top ten. Study-level points and caveats: Fewer deletions and N-nucleotide insertions were reportedly seen in common variable immunodeficiency TCR beta sequences.

These receptors have no identified antigens. Sequences were obtained from peripheral blood mononuclear cells. These receptors all stem from a human donor with common variable immunodeficiency.

This clone was seen ten or more times. The CDR3 is cut off 3 residues early in the read; its end comes from the germline J gene. The chain employs TRBV20-1 and TRBJ2-2; a weak D match, TRBD2 (5 bases). Germline loops: CDR1 DFQATT, CDR2 SNEGSKA (reference sequence). This CDR3 comprises 15 residues. With 6 bases removed from V and 8 bases from J, the gap between germline ends came to 22 bases. CDR3 DNA, as far as it was read: TGCAGTGCCTCGGCGGGCGCGATCGGGGTAGGGGAG. Its translation is CSASAGAIGVGE. The complete CDR3 reads CSASAGAIGVGELFF.

This clone was recorded a few times. The CDR3 extends 3 residues past the end of the read, so its final part is completed from the germline J gene. The chain recombines TRBV7-2 with TRBJ1-5, with a possible D match to TRBD1 (5 bases). V was trimmed by 0 bases and J by 2 bases, leaving 5 bases between them. CDR3 length equals 14 residues. Germline CDR1 and CDR2: SGHTA and FQGNSA. CDR3 bases read: TGTGCCAGCAGCTTAGCAGGGGGCAATCAGCCC. Translating it yields CASSLAGGNQP. The full CDR3 protein reads CASSLAGGNQPQHF. Based on the CDR3 plus reference TRBV7-2 and TRBJ1-5, the full variable domain is GAGVSQSPSNKVTEKGKDVELRCDPISGHTALYWYRQSLGQGLEFLIYFQGNSAPDKSGLPSDRFSAERTGGSVSTLTIQRTQQEDSAVYLCASSLAGGNQPQHFGDGTRLSIL.

About this clone: The read terminates 3 residues before the CDR3 end, so the remaining end is supplied by the germline J gene. The rearrangement links TRBV7-9 to TRBJ2-7; TRBD2 matches at 8 bases. Germline CDR1 SEHNR, CDR2 FQNEAQ (reference sequence). V lost 5 bases to trimming and J lost 6 bases; unmatched junction nucleotides: 9. This CDR3 contains 14 residues. The CDR3 sequence: CASSQGREVFEQYF. The sequenced CDR3 bases are TGTGCCAGCAGCCAAGGGCGGGAGGTCTTCGAG.

This clone was recorded a few times. The CDR3 extends 3 residues past the end of the read, so its final part is completed from the germline J gene. The chain carries TRBV18 and TRBJ2-7, with TRBD1 matching 8 bases. The CDR3 has 14 residues. From germline, CDR1 is KGHSH and CDR2 LQKENI. V dropped 3 bases and J dropped 4; count of bases not matched to a gene: 5. The sequenced CDR3 bases are TGTGCCAGCTCACCGGGCAGGGGGCAATACGAG. It codes for CASSPGRGQYE. In full, the CDR3 is CASSPGRGQYEQYF. The variable domain in full, with the rest retrieved from reference TRBV18 and TRBJ2-7, is NAGVMQNPRHLVRRRGQEARLRCSPMKGHSHVYWYRQLPEEGLKFMVYLQKENIIDESGMPKERFSAEFPKEGPSILRIQQVVRGDSAAYFCASSPGRGQYEQYFGPGTRLTVT.

This clone was observed at least ten times. From the germline J gene comes the end of the CDR3, since the read stops 3 residues before it. The chain links TRBV19 to TRBJ1-2, with 9 bases aligning to TRBD1. CDR1 and CDR2 (germline): LNHDA, SQIVND (reference sequence). The CDR3 totals 15 residues. The trim removed 3 bases at V and 5 bases at J, leaving 7 bases unmatched. CDR3 in amino acids: CASSMNRGRGYGYTF. The covered CDR3 bases are TGTGCCAGTAGTATGAACAGGGGGCGGGGGTATGGC.

At least ten counts were recorded for this clone. The CDR3 is cut off 3 residues early in the read; its end comes from the germline J gene. The chain is built from TRBV7-9 and TRBJ2-1; D might be TRBD1 (5 bases). There are 14 residues in the CDR3. V gave up 3 bases and J gave up 5 bases, with 11 bases separating them. Germline CDR1 reads SEHNR; CDR2 reads FQNEAQ (reference sequence). The CDR3 sequence: CASSFQGWNNEQFF. The CDR3 DNA, read in part, is TGTGCCAGCAGCTTTCAGGGATGGAACAATGAG.

The table lists this clone with many counts. The sequenced fragment ends 3 residues before the CDR3 boundary, so the rest is inferred from the germline J gene. The V and J genes are TRBV2 and TRBJ2-5, with 10 nucleotides matching TRBD1. From germline, CDR1 is SNHLY and CDR2 FYNNEI. With 5 bases clipped from V and 0 bases from J, the junction kept 12 bases outside the gene matches. The CDR3 has 18 residues. The sequenced part of the CDR3 DNA is TGTGCCAGCAGTCGATACGGACCGGGACAGGGGTACCAAGAGACC. Its protein product is CASSRYGPGQGYQET. The complete CDR3 reads CASSRYGPGQGYQETQYF.